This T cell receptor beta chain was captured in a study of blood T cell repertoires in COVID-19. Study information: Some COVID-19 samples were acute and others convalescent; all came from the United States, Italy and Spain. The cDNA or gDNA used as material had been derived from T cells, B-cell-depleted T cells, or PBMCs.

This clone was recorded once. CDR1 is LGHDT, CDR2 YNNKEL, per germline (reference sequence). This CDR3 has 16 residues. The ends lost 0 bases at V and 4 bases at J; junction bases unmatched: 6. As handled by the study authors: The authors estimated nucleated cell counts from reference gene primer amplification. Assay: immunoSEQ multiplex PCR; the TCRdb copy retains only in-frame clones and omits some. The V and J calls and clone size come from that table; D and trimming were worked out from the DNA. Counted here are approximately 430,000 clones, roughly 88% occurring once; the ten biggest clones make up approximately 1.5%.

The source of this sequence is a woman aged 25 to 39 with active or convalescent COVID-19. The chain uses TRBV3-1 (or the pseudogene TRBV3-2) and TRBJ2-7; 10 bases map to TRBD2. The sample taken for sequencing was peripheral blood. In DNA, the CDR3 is TGTGCCAGCAGCCAAGAGAGGGCTAGCGGGAGATACGAGCAGTACTTC. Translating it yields CASSQERASGRYEQYF.